This is a list of T cell receptor beta chains from one sample in a study of control samples from healthy donors and cancer patients. Clones were sequenced by immunoSEQ multiplex PCR, and TCRdb holds only the in-frame ones, with some missing. The sample shows 150,000 to 200,000 clones, just over 95% of them seen only once. The sequenced sample consisted of blood. The receptors come from a woman in her thirties in good health. Each CDR3 is given with its conserved first and last residue. Each record gives: clone size, J gene, V gene, D gene, CDR3 protein, CDR3 DNA. The D gene is left open where the match is weak. A row's size may be missing; if present it is once, few, many or a size class.

. | TRBJ2-3 | TRBV7-9 | TRBD2 | CASSPGGGGTDTQYF | TGTGCCAGCAGCCCGGGCGGGGGGGGTACAGATACGCAGTATTTT
. | TRBJ1-2 | TRBV7-2 | . | CASSLLRLGVYGYTF | TGTGCCAGCAGCTTACTACGCCTAGGTGTCTATGGCTACACCTTC
. | TRBJ2-2 | TRBV6-4 | . | CASSLTAGGELFF | TGTGCCAGCAGCCTGACCGCGGGCGGGGAGCTGTTTTTT
. | TRBJ2-3 | TRBV6-5 | . | CASSPGTLSTDTQYF | TGTGCCAGCAGTCCCGGGACACTAAGCACAGATACGCAGTATTTT
. | TRBJ1-5 | TRBV28 | . | CASLSGNQPQHF | TGTGCCAGTTTGTCCGGCAATCAGCCCCAGCATTTT
. | TRBJ2-1 | TRBV28 | TRBD2 | CASSLWGGGANNEQFF | TGTGCCAGCAGTTTATGGGGCGGGGGGGCTAACAATGAGCAGTTCTTC
. | TRBJ1-4 | TRBV3-1/TRBV3-2 | TRBD1 | CASSRTGEFEKLFF | TGTGCCAGCAGCCGGACAGGGGAGTTTGAAAAACTGTTTTTT
. | TRBJ1-5 | TRBV19 | TRBD1 | CASSSGGDQPQHF | TGTGCCAGTAGTTCAGGGGGCGATCAGCCCCAGCATTTT
. | TRBJ2-3 | TRBV29-1 | TRBD2 | CSVGTSGYTDTQYF | TGCAGCGTTGGGACTAGCGGGTACACAGATACGCAGTATTTT
. | TRBJ1-6 | TRBV9 | . | CASSVGGENSPLHF | TGTGCCAGCAGCGTAGGGGGGGAAAATTCACCCCTCCACTTT
once | TRBJ2-1 | TRBV6-1 | . | CASSVRQALGTRKGNEQFF | TGTGCCAGCAGTGTCAGACAGGCTCTTGGGACCAGAAAAGGCAATGAGCAGTTCTTC
. | TRBJ2-5 | TRBV9 | . | CASSVSPGARETQYF | TGTGCCAGCAGCGTCTCTCCGGGAGCCAGAGAGACCCAGTACTTC
. | TRBJ2-4 | TRBV18 | . | CASSPPIAKNIQYF | TGTGCCAGCTCACCACCCATAGCCAAAAACATTCAGTACTTC
. | TRBJ2-2 | TRBV9 | TRBD2 | CASSRGGSQNTGELFF | TGTGCCAGCTCCCGGGGGGGCAGCCAAAACACCGGGGAGCTGTTTTTT
. | TRBJ1-4 | TRBV18 | . | CASSPTGVEKLFF | TGTGCCAGCTCACCGACCGGGGTCGAAAAACTGTTTTTT
. | TRBJ1-6 | TRBV5-6 | . | CASSLGGSSYNSPLHF | TGTGCCAGCAGCTTGGGTGGAAGCTCCTATAATTCACCCCTCCACTTT
. | TRBJ1-5 | TRBV5-6 | . | CASSLTGRLPQHF | TGTGCCAGCAGCTTGACAGGGAGGTTGCCCCAGCATTTT
. | TRBJ2-1 | TRBV11-3 | TRBD2 | CASSLDGRNEQFF | TGTGCCAGCAGCTTAGACGGGAGGAATGAGCAGTTCTTC
. | TRBJ1-5 | TRBV5-8 | . | CASSLARDFSAKNQPQHF | TGTGCCAGCAGCTTGGCCCGGGACTTCTCCGCGAAGAATCAGCCCCAGCATTTT
. | TRBJ2-6 | TRBV7-9 | . | CASSLIIAGGANVLTF | TGTGCCAGCAGCTTAATAATTGCTGGAGGGGCCAACGTCCTGACTTTC
. | TRBJ2-7 | TRBV2 | . | CASSYSSYEQYF | TGTGCCAGCTCATATAGCTCCTACGAGCAGTACTTC
. | TRBJ2-1 | TRBV6-4 | TRBD2 | CASSKREGYNNEQFF | TGTGCCAGCAGTAAGCGGGAGGGCTACAACAATGAGCAGTTCTTC
. | TRBJ1-5 | TRBV12-2 | . | CASRLGPVKPQHF | TGTGCAAGTCGCCTTGGACCAGTGAAGCCCCAGCATTTT
. | TRBJ1-2 | TRBV6-5 | TRBD1 | CASSYTGTGLYGYTF | TGTGCCAGCAGTTACACCGGGACAGGCCTCTATGGCTACACCTTC